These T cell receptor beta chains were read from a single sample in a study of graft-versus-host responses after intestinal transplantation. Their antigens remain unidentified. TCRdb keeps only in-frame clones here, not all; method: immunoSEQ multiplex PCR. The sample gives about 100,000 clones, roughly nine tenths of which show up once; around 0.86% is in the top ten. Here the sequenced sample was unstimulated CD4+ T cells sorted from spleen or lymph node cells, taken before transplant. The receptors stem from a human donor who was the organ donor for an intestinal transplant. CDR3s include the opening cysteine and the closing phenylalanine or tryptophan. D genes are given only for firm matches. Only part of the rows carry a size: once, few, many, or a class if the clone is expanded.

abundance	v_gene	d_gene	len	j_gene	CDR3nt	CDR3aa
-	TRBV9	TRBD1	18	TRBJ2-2	TGTGCCAGCAGCACGCAGCCGTGGGGACAGGGGATGGCCGGGGAGCTGTTTTTT	CASSTQPWGQGMAGELFF
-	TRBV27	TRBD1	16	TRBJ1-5	TGTGCCAGCAGTTTAACGGGACAGGGGAGGAATCAGCCCCAGCATTTT	CASSLTGQGRNQPQHF
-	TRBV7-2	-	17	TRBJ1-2	TGTGCCAGCAGCTTAGCGCCAGGGACAACGTCTATTCGCGGCTACACCTTC	CASSLAPGTTSIRGYTF
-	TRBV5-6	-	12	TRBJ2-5	TGTGCCAGCAGCTTGGAAACAGAGACCCAGTACTTC	CASSLETETQYF
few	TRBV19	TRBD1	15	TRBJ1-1	TGTGCCAGTAGTCCGACAGGGACAGGTTCCCTAAAAGCTTTCTTT	CASSPTGTGSLKAFF
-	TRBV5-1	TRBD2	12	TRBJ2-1	TGCGCCAGCAGCCCCGGACTAGCAGAGCAGTTCTTC	CASSPGLAEQFF
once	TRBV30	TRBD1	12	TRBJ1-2	TGTGCCTGGGGACAGGGATTAAGTGGCTACACCTTC	CAWGQGLSGYTF
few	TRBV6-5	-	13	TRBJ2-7	TGTGCCAGCAAAAAAAGAGGGGGATACGAGCAGTACTTC	CASKKRGGYEQYF
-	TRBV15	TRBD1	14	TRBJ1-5	TGTGCCACCAGCAAGACAGGGGGCTTTCAGCCCCAGCATTTT	CATSKTGGFQPQHF
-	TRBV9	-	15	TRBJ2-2	TGTGCCAGCAGCGTGATGACAGCGAACACCGGGGAGCTGTTTTTT	CASSVMTANTGELFF
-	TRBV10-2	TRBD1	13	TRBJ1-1	TGCGCCAGCACCAGGGGGCTGGTCACTGAAGCTTTCTTT	CASTRGLVTEAFF
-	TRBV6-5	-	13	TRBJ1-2	TGTGCCAGCAGTTCTCCGGGGTACTATGGCTACACCTTC	CASSSPGYYGYTF
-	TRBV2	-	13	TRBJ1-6	TGTGCCAGCAGTGGACGGCCCGATTCACCCCTCCACTTT	CASSGRPDSPLHF
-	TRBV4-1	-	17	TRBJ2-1	TGCGCCAGCAGCAAAGGGAGGGGGGGGCCTTCGGACAATGAGCAGTTCTTC	CASSKGRGGPSDNEQFF
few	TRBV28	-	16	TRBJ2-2	TGTGCCAGCAGCCCCCCTGACAGGAGGAACACCGGGGAGCTGTTTTTT	CASSPPDRRNTGELFF
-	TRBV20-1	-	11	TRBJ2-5	TGCAGTGCTAGGCCTCAAGAGACCCAGTACTTC	CSARPQETQYF
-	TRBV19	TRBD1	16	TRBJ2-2	TGTGCCAGTAGTATAGGACAGGGGGCCCGAACCGGGGAGCTGTTTTTT	CASSIGQGARTGELFF
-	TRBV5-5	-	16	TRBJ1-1	TGTGCCAGCAGCCACTTCTCGACGGGTAAGAACACTGAAGCTTTCTTT	CASSHFSTGKNTEAFF
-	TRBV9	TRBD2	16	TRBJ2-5	TGTGCCAGCAGCTCTCGGACTAGCGGGACCCAAGAGACCCAGTACTTC	CASSSRTSGTQETQYF